What follows are 5 T cell receptor beta chains derived from one specimen sequenced in a study of post-analysis software for immune sequencing data. Researchers reported that TCR beta cDNA libraries carried unique molecular identifiers. Each CDR3 protein gets one entry after TCRdb re-called the PCR reads with MiXCR. Seen here are approximately 730,000 distinct CDR3 sequences, around 27% observed once, and the top ten hold more than 0.45%. Study findings and constraints: Comparison of patients with controls showed about 5 TRBV segments more frequent in patients, TRBV5-6, TRBV5-1 and TRBV20-1 among them.

For these TCRs, the target antigens are not known. Sequenced sample: blood. Every receptor here comes from a girl aged 5-17 years with multiple sclerosis.

J is TRBJ2-2 and V is TRBV20-1; 11 bases are a match to TRBD2. The V gene end was trimmed by 0 bases and the J gene end by 5 bases; junction bases not matched to a gene: 2. The CDR3 contains 15 residues. The V gene's germline CDR1 is DFQATT and CDR2 SNEGSKA (reference sequence). This chain's CDR3 is CSARDGTSGTGELFF. CDR3 sequence (DNA): TGCAGTGCTAGAGATGGGACTAGCGGAACCGGGGAGCTGTTTTTT.

The chain links TRBV7-9 to TRBJ2-1; D ambiguous. The CDR3 runs to 14 residues. V dropped 1 base and J dropped 8 bases, with 12 bases sitting between them. Germline values: CDR1 SEHNR, CDR2 FQNEAQ (reference sequence). Here the CDR3 reads CASSLETAGDEQFF. Written as DNA, the CDR3 is TGTGCCAGCAGCTTAGAAACGGCTGGGGATGAGCAGTTCTTC. The full variable domain, with the rest looked up from reference TRBV7-9 and TRBJ2-1, is DTGVSQNPRHKITKRGQNVTFRCDPISEHNRLYWYRQTLGQGPEFLTYFQNEAQLEKSRLLSDRFSAERPKGSFSTLEIQRTEQGDSAMYLCASSLETAGDEQFFGPGTRLTVL.

This CDR3 is CSVEIAGPGELFF. For the CDR3, the DNA is TGCAGCGTTGAGATAGCGGGCCCCGGGGAGCTGTTTTTT. The J gene is TRBJ2-2, the V gene TRBV29-1; 7 nucleotides agree with TRBD2. V dropped 3 bases and J dropped 6; count of bases not matched to a gene: 4. Per the germline V gene, CDR1 is SQVTM and CDR2 is ANQGSEA. This CDR3 is built from 13 residues.

The chain couples TRBV29-1 to TRBJ2-7, with TRBD2 matching over 7 bases. Trimming cost V 6 bases and J 7 bases; bases outside gene matches: 15. From germline, CDR1 is SQVTM and CDR2 ANQGSEA. The CDR3 is 14 residues long. The CDR3 is CSVCWAGARNEQYF. DNA for the CDR3: TGCAGCGTATGTTGGGCGGGAGCTCGGAATGAGCAGTACTTC.

J is TRBJ1-5 and V is TRBV15; D gene ambiguous. The CDR3 spans 13 residues. Germline V gives CDR1 LNHNV, CDR2 YYDKDF (reference sequence). Trimming cost V 6 bases and J 1 base, with 7 bases left between them. This CDR3 is CATRAWSNQPQHF. CDR3 nucleotide sequence: TGTGCCACCAGGGCATGGAGCAATCAGCCCCAGCATTTT.